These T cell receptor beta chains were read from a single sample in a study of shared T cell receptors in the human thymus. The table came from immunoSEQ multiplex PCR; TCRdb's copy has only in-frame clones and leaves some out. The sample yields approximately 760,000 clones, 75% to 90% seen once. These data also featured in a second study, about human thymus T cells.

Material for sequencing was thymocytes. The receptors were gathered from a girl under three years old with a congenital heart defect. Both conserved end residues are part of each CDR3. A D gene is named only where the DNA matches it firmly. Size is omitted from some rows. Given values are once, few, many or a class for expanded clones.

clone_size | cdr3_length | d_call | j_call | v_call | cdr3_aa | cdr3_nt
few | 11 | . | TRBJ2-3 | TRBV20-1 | CSGQDTDTQYF | TGCAGTGGGCAGGACACAGATACGCAGTATTTT
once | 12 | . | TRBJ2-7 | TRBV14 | CASSHTTNEQYF | TGTGCCAGCAGCCACACGACAAACGAGCAGTACTTC
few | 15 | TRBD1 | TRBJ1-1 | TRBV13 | CASSSPGQGNTEAFF | TGTGCCAGCAGCTCTCCCGGACAGGGGAACACTGAAGCTTTCTTT
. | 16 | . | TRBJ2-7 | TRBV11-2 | CASSSQLKNRAHEQYF | TGTGCCAGCAGCTCTCAATTAAAAAACAGGGCTCACGAGCAGTACTTC
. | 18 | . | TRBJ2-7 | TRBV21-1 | CASSKTRPGTGVPYEQYF | TGTGCCAGCAGCAAAACGCGGCCCGGGACAGGGGTACCCTACGAGCAGTACTTC
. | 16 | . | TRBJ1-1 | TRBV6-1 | CASSEVFGGLNTEAFF | TGTGCCAGCAGTGAAGTTTTCGGGGGGCTGAACACTGAAGCTTTCTTT
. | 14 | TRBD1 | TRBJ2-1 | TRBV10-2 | CASRAPYRGREQFF | TGCGCCAGCAGGGCCCCTTACAGGGGTCGTGAGCAGTTCTTC
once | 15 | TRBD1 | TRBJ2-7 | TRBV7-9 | CASSPRGQEYYEQYF | TGTGCCAGCAGCCCAAGGGGACAGGAATATTACGAGCAGTACTTC
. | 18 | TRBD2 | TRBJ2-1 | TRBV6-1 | CASSGSSGGGRQYNEQFF | TGTGCCAGCAGTGGGTCTAGCGGGGGGGGTCGTCAATACAATGAGCAGTTCTTC
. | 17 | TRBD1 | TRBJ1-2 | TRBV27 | CASSRHRDRAQYYGYTF | TGTGCCAGCAGCCGCCACCGGGACAGGGCACAATACTATGGCTACACCTTC
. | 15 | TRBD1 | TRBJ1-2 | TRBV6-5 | CASNPNVDRGDGYTF | TGTGCCAGCAACCCAAACGTCGACAGGGGAGATGGCTACACCTTC
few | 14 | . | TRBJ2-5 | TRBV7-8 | CASSLYDSQETQYF | TGTGCCAGCAGCCTATACGACAGCCAAGAGACCCAGTACTTC
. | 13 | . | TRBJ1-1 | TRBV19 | CASSPDRGTEAFF | TGTGCCAGTAGTCCCGACAGAGGCACTGAAGCTTTCTTT
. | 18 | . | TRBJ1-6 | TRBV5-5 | CASSSSSFFGSYNSPLHF | TGTGCCAGCAGCTCGTCTAGCTTTTTCGGGTCCTATAATTCACCCCTCCACTTT
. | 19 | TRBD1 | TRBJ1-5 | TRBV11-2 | CASSFGQGGGPYSNQPQHF | TGTGCCAGCAGCTTCGGACAGGGTGGTGGGCCTTATAGCAATCAGCCCCAGCATTTT
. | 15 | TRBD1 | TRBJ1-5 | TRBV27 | CASSFSGQALRPQHF | TGTGCCAGCAGTTTCTCGGGACAGGCGCTCCGGCCCCAGCATTTT
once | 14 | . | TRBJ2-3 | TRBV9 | CASSVGGGRDTQYF | TGTGCCAGCAGCGTAGGGGGGGGCCGGGATACGCAGTATTTT
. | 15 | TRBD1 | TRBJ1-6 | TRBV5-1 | CASSLVTGLNSPLHF | TGCGCCAGCAGCTTGGTGACAGGGTTGAATTCACCCCTCCACTTT
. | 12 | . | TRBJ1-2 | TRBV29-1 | CSVPQAYYGYTF | TGCAGCGTCCCACAGGCATACTATGGCTACACCTTC
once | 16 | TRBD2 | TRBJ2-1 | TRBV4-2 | CASSQEPSGGFCEQFF | TGTGCCAGCAGCCAAGAACCTAGCGGGGGCTTTTGTGAGCAGTTCTTC
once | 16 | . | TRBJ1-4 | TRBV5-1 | CASSHVPGSTNEKLFF | TGCGCCAGCAGCCACGTGCCGGGGTCAACTAATGAAAAACTGTTTTTT
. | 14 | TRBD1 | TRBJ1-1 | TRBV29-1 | CSVLTGQLNTEAFF | TGCAGCGTTTTGACAGGGCAGCTGAACACTGAAGCTTTCTTT
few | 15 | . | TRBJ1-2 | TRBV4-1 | CASSPTPTLLRGYTF | TGCGCCAGCAGCCCCACTCCCACTCTTCTCAGGGGCTACACCTTC
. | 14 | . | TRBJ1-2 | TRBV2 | CASSDLLGGYGYTF | TGTGCCAGCAGTGATTTATTGGGGGGCTATGGCTACACCTTC
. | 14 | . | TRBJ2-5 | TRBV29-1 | CSGKSGTPQETQYF | TGCAGCGGGAAATCGGGGACTCCACAAGAGACCCAGTACTTC
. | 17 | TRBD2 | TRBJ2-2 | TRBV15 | CATSRGRDYQNTGELFF | TGTGCCACCAGCAGAGGCCGGGACTACCAGAACACCGGGGAGCTGTTTTTT